This T cell receptor (beta chain) was retrieved from a study of PD-1 blockade in classical Hodgkin lymphoma. Study-level findings and limits: What caused the repertoire differences, perhaps disease activity or prior therapy, remains undefined.

Note on this clone: Its target is not known.

There was relapse after autologous stem cell transplantation in every patient, and there was variation in brentuximab vedotin exposure. Measured with immunoSEQ multiplex PCR; TCRdb has only the in-frame clones, and not every one. The table has 35,000 to 50,000 clones, roughly three quarters seen once. Material: peripheral blood mononuclear cells (PBMCs), obtained before the second cycle of nivolumab. This TCR was recovered from a human donor with classical Hodgkin lymphoma.

The CDR3: CASSFSGSRNEQYF. The CDR3 DNA reads TGTGCCAGCAGCTTTAGCGGGAGTAGGAACGAGCAGTACTTC. The chain is built from TRBV5-4 and TRBJ2-7; TRBD2 matches 9 bases. V trimming: 2 bases; J trimming: 5 bases; junction bases outside the gene matches: 5. Germline CDR1 reads SGHNT; CDR2 reads YYREEE (reference sequence). The CDR3 has 14 amino acids.